This entry describes one TCR beta chain. Its antigen is still unknown. Only CD45RO-negative cells positively selected for CCR7 counted as naive CD8 cells, so terminally differentiated effector memory CD45RA+ cells were excluded. Healthy HIV-negative adults without recent acute infections or vaccinations served as donors. These data belong to a study of shared clonotypes between healthy human individuals. General observations from the study: The sharing of 4.5% to 6.5% of naive CD4 clonotypes was seen across a few donors. Larger estimated richness was generally recorded for naive subsets relative to memory subsets.

This CDR3 is 16 amino acids long. V was pared by 0 bases and J by 7 bases, with 5 bases of the junction left unmatched. CDR1 is SGDLS and CDR2 is YYNGEE in the germline V gene. It was at deep level that the assay was run. Clones were sequenced by immunoSEQ multiplex PCR, and TCRdb holds only the in-frame ones, with some missing. The sample yields under 1 million clones, about 96% seen once. This receptor was identified in a man aged 30 to 39 in good health. J is TRBJ2-1 and V is TRBV9, with 12 bases fitting TRBD2. Sequencing was performed on naive CD8+ T cells sorted from blood. Here the CDR3 DNA reads TGTGCCAGCAGCGTAGATCTAGCGGGAGGGATAAATGAGCAGTTCTTC. Protein sequence: CASSVDLAGGINEQFF.